These T cell receptor beta chains were read from a single sample in a study of blood T cells in healthy people across ages. TCRdb fed the 5' RACE reads into MiXCR, producing one record per CDR3 protein. The sample has about 680,000 distinct CDR3 sequences, roughly 49% seen once. Sequencing was performed on blood. The receptors stem from a woman aged 55-69 years in good health. Each CDR3 is given with its conserved first and last residue. A D gene is named only where the DNA matches it firmly. Clone size is not always given. Where it is, it says once, few, many or a class for expanded clones.

J	size	D	V	DNA	CDR3
TRBJ2-6	NA	NA	TRBV7-9	TGTGCCAGCAGCCCCCTGGGGGCATCTGGGGCCAACGTCCTGACTTTC	CASSPLGASGANVLTF
TRBJ2-1	NA	NA	TRBV3-1	TGTGCCAGCAGCCAAGCAGCGGCGGAGCAGTTCTTC	CASSQAAAEQFF
TRBJ1-2	NA	TRBD1	TRBV6-6	TGTGCCAGCAGTGTGGACAGGGGGTGGTATGGCTACACCTTC	CASSVDRGWYGYTF
TRBJ2-3	few	NA	TRBV7-2	TGTGCCAGCAGCTTAGGTTTTAGCGGATCTAGCACAGATACGCAGTATTTT	CASSLGFSGSSTDTQYF
TRBJ2-2	NA	NA	TRBV3-1	TGTGCCAGCAGCCAAGCGATCCGGGGGCGGTGGCACACCGGGGAGCTGTTTTTT	CASSQAIRGRWHTGELFF
TRBJ2-5	many	NA	TRBV14	TGTGCCAGCAGCCCGATTTCCGGGCCCCAGGGGGAGACCCAGTACTTC	CASSPISGPQGETQYF
TRBJ2-5	NA	NA	TRBV15	TGTGCCACCAGCAGCGGCTACCAAGAGACCCAGTACTTC	CATSSGYQETQYF
TRBJ2-3	few	NA	TRBV7-2	TGTGCCAGCAGCTTGGGGCAGACAGATACGCAGTATTTT	CASSLGQTDTQYF
TRBJ2-1	NA	NA	TRBV6-5	TGTGCCAGCACCAGCGGCTTATACAATGAGCAGTTCTTC	CASTSGLYNEQFF
TRBJ2-3	NA	NA	TRBV6-5	TGTGCCAGCAGTTACTCGCCAGGGCTTCCCCCGGCAGATACGCAGTATTTT	CASSYSPGLPPADTQYF
TRBJ1-1	many	NA	TRBV2	TGTGCCAGCAGTGCAGGGGTCCCGCCGACTGAAGCTTTCTTT	CASSAGVPPTEAFF
TRBJ2-5	NA	NA	TRBV29-1	TGCAGCGTTGATGTGGGGGCCTACAATGAGCAGTACTTC	CSVDVGAYNEQYF
TRBJ2-1	NA	NA	TRBV27	TGTGCCAGCAGTTTCGGGGCGGGATGGGGGGAGCAGTTCTTC	CASSFGAGWGEQFF